A single sample gave rise to the 17 T cell receptor beta chains below, sequenced in a study of blood T cell repertoires in COVID-19 (dated by TCRdb to 2019 to 2021). To prepare the library, the immunoSEQ multiplex PCR assay was applied. TCRdb retrieved this table from immuneACCESS and kept in-frame rearrangements only. Not all clones are present; in checked studies, unresolved V genes account for under half, and no reason is known for the remainder. In this sample the table shows about 120,000 clones, 82% of which occur a single time. The ten largest make up around 10% of the sample. The sequencing sample was made of peripheral blood. These receptors came from a human donor in a cohort sampled during active COVID-19.

CDR3 sequence (DNA): TGCAGTGCTAGTCCATGGGGACAGGGGTTAGGCAATCAGCCCCAGCATTTT. Protein sequence: CSASPWGQGLGNQPQHF. The chain employs TRBV20-1 and TRBJ1-5, with TRBD1 matching 10 bases. The J segment lost 2 bases and the V segment lost 3 bases, leaving 10 bases of the junction unmatched. The CDR3 is 17 residues long. CDR1 is DFQATT and CDR2 is SNEGSKA in the germline V gene (reference sequence).

This sequence joins TRBV20-1 and TRBJ2-1; the match to TRBD2 covers 7 bases. V lost 3 bases to trimming and J lost 15 bases; unmatched junction nucleotides: 14. Per the germline V gene, CDR1 is DFQATT and CDR2 is SNEGSKA (reference sequence). The CDR3 loop spans 13 amino acids. CDR3 amino acids: CSASGLSGEHPFF. DNA of the CDR3: TGCAGTGCTAGTGGGCTAAGCGGGGAGCACCCGTTCTTC.

The chain recombines TRBV5-1 with TRBJ2-2, with TRBD1 identical over 12 bases. The CDR3 runs to 15 residues. Unmatched junction bases numbered 4, after V lost 4 bases and J lost 6 bases. Germline V gene sequence: CDR1 SGHRS, CDR2 YFSETQ. The CDR3 loop is CASSEGQGAAGELFF. The DNA of the CDR3 is TGCGCCAGCAGCGAGGGACAGGGGGCTGCCGGGGAGCTGTTTTTT.

The chain joins TRBV6-6 to TRBJ2-7; D ambiguous. Trimming took off 6 bases at V and 0 bases at J, with 12 bases between the two ends. The CDR3 spans 14 residues. CDR1 MNHNY and CDR2 SVGAGI come from the germline V gene (reference sequence). The CDR3, as DNA: TGTGCCAGCAGCCTCGATTATAGCTCCTACGAGCAGTACTTC. This encodes CASSLDYSSYEQYF.

This clone came up a few times. The CDR3 bases are TGTGCTAGAGCGGGGGGGCAAGAGACCCAGTACTTC. It yields the protein CARAGGQETQYF. The chain employs TRBV2 and TRBJ2-5, with 10 bases fitting TRBD2. Germline V gives CDR1 SNHLY, CDR2 FYNNEI. This CDR3 contains 12 residues. The full variable domain, its missing parts supplied by reference TRBV2 and TRBJ2-5, is EPEVTQTPSHQVTQMGQEVILRCVPISNHLYFYWYRQILGQKVEFLVSFYNNEISEKSEIFDDQFSVERPDGSNFTLKIRSTKLEDSAMYFCARAGGQETQYFGPGTRLLVL.

The chain couples TRBV29-1 to TRBJ2-7; 9 bases fit TRBD2. Germline loops: CDR1 SQVTM, CDR2 ANQGSEA. This CDR3 is built from 13 residues. V gave up 0 bases and J gave up 7 bases; unmatched junction bases: 4. The DNA for the CDR3 is TGCAGCGTTGAAGAATGGGCGGGGGGGGAGCAGTACTTC. Translation: CSVEEWAGGEQYF.

The chain employs TRBV28 and TRBJ2-7, with D perhaps matching TRBD2 (6 bases). The CDR3 has 16 residues. CDR1 is MDHEN and CDR2 is SYDVKM in the germline V gene. The germline V and J ends were trimmed by 6 bases and 1 base, with 19 bases remaining between them. The CDR3 sequence: CASSSPGRAGSYEQYF. Here the CDR3 DNA reads TGTGCCAGCAGCTCCCCCGGCCGGGCGGGGTCCTACGAGCAGTACTTC.

CDR3 region: CASSIGTSGNQETQYF. DNA for the CDR3: TGTGCCAGTAGTATTGGAACTAGCGGAAACCAAGAGACCCAGTACTTC. J is TRBJ2-5 and V is TRBV19, with 8 nucleotides matching TRBD2. V was pared by 3 bases and J by 0 bases, with 6 bases of the junction left unmatched. Germline V lookup: CDR1 LNHDA, CDR2 SQIVND (reference sequence). CDR3 size: 16 residues.

The gene calls are TRBV7-9 and TRBJ2-1, with 7 bases identical to TRBD1. Unmatched junction bases numbered 3, after V lost 4 bases and J lost 9 bases. CDR3 length: 12 residues. Germline V gives CDR1 SEHNR, CDR2 FQNEAQ (reference sequence). This CDR3 reads CASSWTGFEQFF. DNA of the CDR3: TGTGCCAGCAGCTGGACAGGTTTTGAGCAGTTCTTC.

V gene TRBV3-1 (or the pseudogene TRBV3-2) combines with J gene TRBJ2-7; no definite D call. Germline lookup yields CDR1 LGHDT and CDR2 YNNKEL (reference sequence). The length of the CDR3 is 12 residues. V lost 3 bases, J lost 6 bases, and 9 bases lay in between. CDR3 residues: CASSQGAREQYF. In nucleotides, the CDR3 is TGTGCCAGCAGCCAGGGCGCCCGCGAGCAGTACTTC.

The CDR3 bases are TGTGCCAGCAGTCCCGGGACAGGGGTGCCCGACACCTTC. Amino acid sequence: CASSPGTGVPDTF. The chain employs TRBV12-3 or TRBV12-4 and TRBJ1-2, with 10 positions matching TRBD1. The CDR3 runs to 13 residues. Trimming took 5 bases from V and 12 from J; bases not matched to a gene: 9.

This clone was detected once. The V call is TRBV28, the J call TRBJ1-2; TRBD1 matches 8 bases. This CDR3 is built from 14 residues. Per germline, CDR1 MDHEN and CDR2 SYDVKM. The V gene end was trimmed by 7 bases and the J gene end by 5 bases; junction bases not matched to a gene: 9. The DNA for the CDR3 is TGTGCCAGCACTATCAGACAGGGGAATTATGGCTACACCTTC. Protein sequence: CASTIRQGNYGYTF.

The rearrangement links TRBV18 to TRBJ1-3; D is unresolved. The CDR3 totals 15 residues. CDR1 and CDR2 from the germline V gene are KGHSH and LQKENI. V was trimmed by 0 bases and J by 0 bases, leaving 6 bases between them. CDR3 amino acids: CASSPPHFSGNTIYF. The CDR3 DNA reads as TGTGCCAGCTCACCACCTCACTTCTCTGGAAACACCATATATTTT.

The V and J genes are TRBV7-2 and TRBJ2-3; TRBD1 matches 9 bases. CDR1 is SGHTA, CDR2 FQGNSA, per germline. The trim removed 7 bases at V and 3 bases at J, leaving 11 bases unmatched. There are 16 residues in the CDR3. This chain's CDR3 is CASMTHRGRGTDTQYF. The CDR3 DNA reads TGTGCCAGCATGACCCACAGGGGGCGAGGGACAGATACGCAGTATTTT.

The chain recombines TRBV25-1 with TRBJ2-3; 13 bases match TRBD2. Germline lookup yields CDR1 MGHDK and CDR2 SYGVNS. The V gene end was trimmed by 1 base and the J gene end by 5 bases; junction bases not matched to a gene: 6. The CDR3 is made up of 17 amino acids. CDR3: CASSELTSGGAIDTQYF. CDR3 DNA sequence: TGTGCCAGCAGTGAATTAACTAGCGGGGGGGCGATAGATACGCAGTATTTT.

This clone was found once. V usage is TRBV28 and J usage is TRBJ1-3; 8 nucleotides match TRBD1. Germline-derived CDR1 and CDR2 are MDHEN and SYDVKM. The ends lost 6 bases at V and 3 bases at J; junction bases unmatched: 7. CDR3 length: 15 amino acids. CDR3 DNA: TGTGCCAGCAGGAAAACACAGGGGGGTGGAAACACCATATATTTT. This sequence encodes CASRKTQGGGNTIYF.

The V call is TRBV14, the J call TRBJ1-3; TRBD1 matches at 7 bases. With V trimmed by 4 bases and J by 0 bases, 3 bases remained unmatched. The germline CDR1 and CDR2 sequences are SGHDN and FVKESK. The CDR3 length is 15 residues. The CDR3 reads CASSRDRVSGNTIYF. The CDR3 DNA reads TGTGCCAGCAGCCGAGACAGGGTCTCTGGAAACACCATATATTTT.